The 25 T cell receptor beta chains below all came from one sample that was sequenced in a study of T cells in Graves' hyperthyroidism and ophthalmopathy. TCR beta CDR3 regions were amplified from RNA transcripts. HTBI primers were employed in a first-round RT-PCR of the TCR CDR3. Via MiXCR, TCRdb re-called the multiplex PCR reads, giving one row per CDR3 protein. The data hold some 770,000 distinct CDR3 sequences, with roughly 17% observed a single time. The sequencing sample was made of blood. These receptors were collected from a young man with Graves' hyperthyroidism.

The chain recombines TRBV20-1 with TRBJ2-3, with unresolved D. The ends were cut back, 3 bases at V and 7 bases at J, with 14 bases in the middle. Looked up from germline, CDR1 is DFQATT and CDR2 is SNEGSKA (reference sequence). The CDR3 has 13 amino acids. CDR3 in amino acids: CSASLGTSNTQYF. Written as DNA, the CDR3 is TGCAGTGCTAGTTTGGGAACCTCGAATACGCAGTATTTT.

A few counts support this clonotype. The rearrangement links TRBV7-3 to TRBJ2-3, with 11 bases aligning to TRBD2. Looked up from germline, CDR1 is SGHTA and CDR2 is FQGTGA. CDR3 length equals 16 residues. J lost 3 bases, V lost 5 bases, and 7 bases had no gene match. The CDR3 loop is CASSGTSGRGTDTQYF. The CDR3 DNA follows: TGTGCCAGCAGCGGAACTAGCGGGAGAGGGACAGATACGCAGTATTTT. Based on the CDR3 plus reference TRBV7-3 and TRBJ2-3, the full variable domain is GAGVSQTPSNKVTEKGKYVELRCDPISGHTALYWYRQSLGQGPEFLIYFQGTGAADDSGLPNDRFFAVRPEGSVSTLKIQRTERGDSAVYLCASSGTSGRGTDTQYFGPGTRLTVL.

The table lists this clonotype with a few counts. V and J are TRBV6-2 or TRBV6-3 and TRBJ2-1; no reliable D call. The CDR3 covers 12 residues. The V and J ends lost 5 bases and 8 bases respectively, with 10 bases between them. Germline assignment: CDR1 MNHEY and CDR2 SVGEGT. CDR3 in amino acids: CASSHPLDEQFF. CDR3 nucleotide sequence: TGTGCCAGCAGTCACCCCTTGGATGAGCAGTTCTTC.

This clonotype was counted between two and nine times. V and J are TRBV29-1 and TRBJ1-4; TRBD1 might be the D (5 bases). The CDR3 totals 13 residues. The V end was cut by 3 bases, the J end by 7 bases, with 12 bases between. Germline lookup yields CDR1 SQVTM and CDR2 ANQGSEA. CDR3 nucleotides: TGCAGCGTTGAGGTGGCGGGGACTGAAAAACTGTTTTTT. Protein product: CSVEVAGTEKLFF.

This clonotype was seen only a few times. CDR3 sequence (DNA): TGTGCCATCAGTGAAGGAGACACTGAAGCTTTCTTT. As protein: CAISEGDTEAFF. The chain employs TRBV10-3 and TRBJ1-1, with no clear D. The V end lost 3 bases, the J end lost 3 bases, and 5 bases lay between the germline ends. The CDR3 runs to 12 residues. Germline V gene sequence: CDR1 ENHRY, CDR2 SYGVKD.

The chain recombines TRBV2 with TRBJ2-1; 10 bases map to TRBD2. With V trimmed by 4 bases and J by 8 bases, 5 bases remained unmatched. Germline loops: CDR1 SNHLY, CDR2 FYNNEI. The CDR3 is 14 amino acids. The CDR3 reads CASSVRLAGHEQFF. In nucleotides, the CDR3 is TGTGCCAGCAGTGTACGACTAGCGGGCCATGAGCAGTTCTTC. Full variable domain (rest looked up from reference TRBV2 and TRBJ2-1): EPEVTQTPSHQVTQMGQEVILRCVPISNHLYFYWYRQILGQKVEFLVSFYNNEISEKSEIFDDQFSVERPDGSNFTLKIRSTKLEDSAMYFCASSVRLAGHEQFFGPGTRLTVL.

The chain employs TRBV19 and TRBJ1-1; D perhaps matches TRBD1 (5 bases). Trimming removed 5 bases from V and 1 base from J, with 8 bases in between. Germline-derived CDR1 and CDR2 are LNHDA and SQIVND (reference sequence). CDR3 length equals 13 residues. Written as DNA, the CDR3 is TGTGCCAGTAGTGCGACAGCGAACACTGAAGCTTTCTTT. Translated, it gives CASSATANTEAFF.

This clonotype was detected only a few times. V usage is TRBV20-1 and J usage is TRBJ2-4; TRBD1 agrees at 7 bases. Germline V lookup: CDR1 DFQATT, CDR2 SNEGSKA (reference sequence). CDR3 length: 15 amino acids. V was clipped by 3 bases and J by 0 bases; unmatched bases: 5. CDR3 protein: CSASGQALAKNIQYF. CDR3 nucleotides: TGCAGTGCTAGCGGACAGGCTTTAGCCAAAAACATTCAGTACTTC.

This clonotype was seen a handful of times. This chain joins TRBV7-9 and TRBJ2-5; TRBD1 matches at 7 bases. V shed 6 bases, J shed 3 bases, and the junction held 4 bases outside the gene matches. Germline assignment: CDR1 SEHNR and CDR2 FQNEAQ (reference sequence). The CDR3 is 13 amino acids. CDR3 DNA: TGTGCCAGCAGGGCCGGGACAGAAGAGACCCAGTACTTC. Translating gives CASRAGTEETQYF.

This clonotype has a count of ten or more. The V gene is TRBV28, the J gene TRBJ2-3; 9 bases align to TRBD2. V shed 8 bases and J 2 bases; nucleotides not matched to a gene: 8. Germline CDR1 and CDR2: MDHEN and SYDVKM. This CDR3 is 15 amino acids long. CDR3 amino acids: CASVAGVLATDTQYF. The DNA for the CDR3 is TGTGCCAGCGTAGCGGGAGTGTTGGCCACAGATACGCAGTATTTT.

Only a few counts were recorded for this clonotype. This sequence joins TRBV29-1 and TRBJ2-5, with TRBD1 matching 8 bases. Germline values: CDR1 SQVTM, CDR2 ANQGSEA. Trimming removed 3 bases from V and 2 bases from J; junction bases left unmatched: 2. The CDR3 extends over 13 amino acids. The CDR3 is CSVDRQGQETQYF. CDR3 coding DNA: TGCAGCGTTGATAGACAGGGGCAAGAGACCCAGTACTTC.

The chain carries TRBV6-2 or TRBV6-3 and TRBJ2-7, with D possibly called TRBD1 or TRBD2 (6 bases each). Germline V lookup: CDR1 MNHEY, CDR2 SVGEGT. Trimming left V 7 bases short and J 5 bases short, with 9 bases between. This CDR3 is 11 amino acids long. The CDR3 sequence is CASKRGDEQYF. The CDR3, as DNA: TGTGCCAGCAAGAGGGGGGACGAGCAGTACTTC.

This clonotype was detected a few times. The chain couples TRBV20-1 to TRBJ2-1, with 15 bases lining up with TRBD2. In germline, CDR1 is DFQATT, CDR2 SNEGSKA (reference sequence). Trimming at V came to 5 bases and at J to 9 bases, leaving 17 bases not matched to a gene. The CDR3 contains 18 residues. In DNA form, the CDR3 reads TGCAGTGCTCCCGGGACGGAGGGACTAGCGGGAGGTTGGGGTGAGCAGTTCTTC. Its protein product is CSAPGTEGLAGGWGEQFF.

The chain joins TRBV9 to TRBJ2-3; D uncertain. Trimming shortened V by 1 base and J by 6 bases, and 15 bases separated the two germline ends. The CDR3 covers 15 residues. The germline gives CDR1 SGDLS, CDR2 YYNGEE. The chain's CDR3 is CASSVTPRWQDTQYF. The CDR3 nucleotides read TGTGCCAGCAGCGTAACACCCAGGTGGCAGGATACGCAGTATTTT.

The table lists this clonotype with many counts. The V call is TRBV18, the J call TRBJ2-3; D is unclear. Germline loops: CDR1 KGHSH, CDR2 LQKENI. This CDR3 spans 14 amino acids. V lost 0 bases and J lost 4, with 8 bases in between. The CDR3 is CASSPPGQADTQYF. CDR3 in DNA: TGTGCCAGCTCACCACCAGGGCAGGCAGATACGCAGTATTTT.

This clonotype appeared a few times. CDR3 amino acids: CASSLGGRVRFF. The CDR3 bases are TGTGCCAGCAGCTTAGGCGGGAGGGTACGGTTCTTC. This sequence joins TRBV7-8 and TRBJ2-1; 9 positions match TRBD2. The V segment lost 1 base and the J segment 15 bases; nucleotides outside the gene matches: 4. The length of the CDR3 is 12 residues. Germline CDR1 and CDR2: SGHVS and FQNEAQ.

This clonotype came up a few times. The rearrangement uses TRBV4-1 and TRBJ1-5; D is possibly TRBD1 (5 bases). The CDR3 sequence is 15 residues long. The germline V and J ends were trimmed by 3 bases and 7 bases, with 16 bases remaining between them. The germline V gene has CDR1 MGHRA and CDR2 YSYEKL. This chain's CDR3 is CASSHSAGGGQPQHF. The CDR3 bases are TGCGCCAGCAGCCATTCGGCTGGGGGAGGCCAGCCCCAGCATTTT.

This clonotype was counted at least ten times. For the CDR3, the DNA is TGTGCCACCAGCACTCTACTAGCGGGGAAAGAGACCCAGTACTTC. Translation: CATSTLLAGKETQYF. The chain joins TRBV15 to TRBJ2-5; 10 bases are shared with TRBD2. CDR3 length: 15 residues. The J segment lost 3 bases and the V segment lost 4 bases, leaving 5 bases of the junction unmatched. CDR1 and CDR2 (germline): LNHNV, YYDKDF (reference sequence).

There are a few counts of this clonotype. This chain links TRBV20-1 with TRBJ2-7; 7 nucleotides align to TRBD2. Looked up from germline, CDR1 is DFQATT and CDR2 is SNEGSKA (reference sequence). This CDR3 has 18 residues. Unmatched junction bases numbered 17, after V lost 3 bases and J lost 0 bases. The CDR3: CSASLGKGLVAGSYEQYF. The CDR3 DNA follows: TGCAGTGCTAGCCTAGGGAAGGGGTTGGTAGCGGGCTCCTACGAGCAGTACTTC.

This clonotype was observed many times. The J gene is TRBJ2-7, the V gene TRBV12-3 or TRBV12-4; D not certain. V lost 3 bases and J 1 base, leaving 10 bases between the germline ends. This CDR3 comprises 14 residues. DNA for the CDR3: TGTGCCAGCAGTTTTCATCAAGGGTCCTACGAGCAGTACTTC. Translating it yields CASSFHQGSYEQYF.

This chain connects TRBV11-3 to TRBJ1-1; D gene unclear. Germline V gives CDR1 SGHNT, CDR2 YENEEA. The CDR3 is 15 amino acids. V lost 0 bases, J lost 1 base, and 9 bases lay in between. In nucleotides, the CDR3 is TGTGCCAGCAGCTTAGATCCACGGTCGAACACTGAAGCTTTCTTT. It yields the protein CASSLDPRSNTEAFF.

This clonotype has only a few counts. The rearrangement links TRBV9 to TRBJ1-3, with D possibly TRBD1 on 5 matching bases. CDR1 is SGDLS, CDR2 YYNGEE, per germline. The CDR3 is made up of 15 amino acids. Trimming removed 2 bases from V and 8 bases from J, with 17 bases in between. The CDR3 protein is CASSVQGSGLDTIYF. The CDR3 nucleotides read TGTGCCAGCAGCGTCCAGGGTTCCGGTCTGGACACCATATATTTT.

This clonotype was detected only a few times. The rearrangement joins TRBV12-3 or TRBV12-4 to TRBJ2-4; possibly TRBD1 for D (5 bases). Trimming shortened V by 4 bases and J by 0 bases, and 13 bases separated the two germline ends. CDR3 length: 16 amino acids. The CDR3, as DNA: TGTGCCAGCAGTTATCAGGGCACCCTAGCCAAAAACATTCAGTACTTC. This translates into CASSYQGTLAKNIQYF.

This clonotype was seen at least ten times. The rearrangement uses TRBV2 and TRBJ2-2; TRBD2 matches 7 bases. J was trimmed by 5 bases and V by 7 bases; bases with no gene match: 4. The CDR3 extends over 13 amino acids. The germline CDR1 and CDR2 sequences are SNHLY and FYNNEI. In DNA form, the CDR3 reads TGTGCCAGCACGGAGGGAGGGACCGGGGAGCTGTTTTTT. As protein: CASTEGGTGELFF.

This clonotype was counted many times. The rearrangement uses TRBV11-3 and TRBJ1-5, with D maybe TRBD1 (5 bases). The germline V gene encodes CDR1 SGHNT and CDR2 YENEEA. The ends were cut back, 5 bases at V and 6 bases at J, with 8 bases in the middle. The CDR3 covers 12 residues. CDR3 nucleotides: TGTGCCAGCAGCCAGGGAAGTCAGCCCCAGCATTTT. Amino acid sequence: CASSQGSQPQHF. Variable domain in full (rest from reference TRBV11-3 and TRBJ1-5): EAGVVQSPRYKIIEKKQPVAFWCNPISGHNTLYWYLQNLGQGPELLIRYENEEAVDDSQLPKDRFSAERLKGVDSTLKIQPAELGDSAVYLCASSQGSQPQHFGDGTRLSIL.